The present T cell receptor (beta chain) was sequenced within a study of T cell changes during pregnancy in multiple sclerosis. Germline lookup yields CDR1 LNHDA and CDR2 SQIVND (reference sequence). The CDR3 sequence is 13 residues long. Trimming left V 3 bases short and J 5 bases short, with 8 bases between. Sequencing used immunoSEQ multiplex PCR; TCRdb keeps in-frame clones, though not all of them. Seen here are 35,000 to 55,000 clones, 90% observed once, and the top ten hold approximately 4.7%. The source is a female donor in good health, enrolled as a control in a pregnancy study. The chain joins TRBV19 to TRBJ1-5; D is possibly TRBD1 (5 bases). Here the sequenced sample was peripheral blood, taken in the second trimester of pregnancy. The DNA for the CDR3 is TGTGCCAGTAGTATTTCCAGGGATCAGCCCCAGCATTTT. Translated: CASSISRDQPQHF.